The sequence of this TCR beta chain was determined in a study of T-cell memory formation after mild COVID-19 (dated by TCRdb to the early 2020s). Context from the whole study: TCR sequence clusters from the two donors were found to be largely donor specific. In two donors, T-cell clones that expanded and contracted after mild COVID-19 were followed by sequencing TCRalpha and TCRbeta repertoires longitudinally. The cohort comprised two young, previously healthy adult volunteers, one female and one male. Findings and caveats that apply to the study as a whole: The second-wave clones that peaked on day 37 were not confirmed to be SARS-CoV-2 specific. Some responding clones were detected in pre-infection memory, which suggested that pre-existing cross-reactive memory T cells had joined the SARS-CoV-2 response. The study included only a couple of mild cases, and larger cohorts that include severe cases with pre-infection samples were judged to be necessary. From day 15 to 85, contracting clones showed balanced CD4/CD8 phenotypes, whereas a second wave of clones that expanded from day 15 to 37 leaned towards CD4+. Contracting CD4+ clones were located mainly in the CM and EM memory subsets, whereas CD8+ clones were found to be enriched in EMRA.

This clonotype was observed a few times. This clone's antigen is unknown. Qualities for individual bases were not recorded, and no much larger clone is one base off. V and J are truncated by 0 bases and 2 bases respectively, leaving an intervening sequence of 11 bases. CDR1 and CDR2 are read off the germline V gene as SGHRS and YFSETQ. Measured from the cysteine to the phenylalanine, the CDR3 is 15 residues long. The read is trimmed to its CDR3 DNA, 45 bases read in frame from base 1. Ficoll-Paque density gradient centrifugation was used to isolate PBMCs. The run used an Illumina NovaSeq 6000. Using 5'RACE with constant-segment primers, TCRalpha and TCRbeta cDNA libraries were constructed, with sample barcodes and unique molecular identifiers added in the process. Trizol reagent was used to extract RNA from every sample. The libraries were amplified in two PCR steps, and the second step added a second sample barcode and Illumina TruSeq adapters. Libraries were sequenced on an Illumina NovaSeq with 2 x 150 bp paired-end reads. As for how the authors treated the data: The reads were demultiplexed and collapsed into UMI-guided consensus sequences using migec v1.2.7. Using mixcr v2.1.11, the UMI consensuses were aligned to TRA and TRB V and J templates and assembled into clonotypes. Clonotypes were classified as expanded or contracted when called significant by both edgeR and NoisET, with noise models trained on biological replicates. For edgeR calls, the cutoffs were a false discovery rate-adjusted p below 0.01 and a log2 fold-change threshold of 1. PCA with hierarchical clustering of max-normalized trajectories of the 1000 most abundant clonotypes was used as exploratory dynamics analysis. Separately sequenced CD4+ and CD8+ repertoires were used to assign the CD4 or CD8 phenotype of responding clones. TCRdb passed the public sequencing reads through fastp at Q25 and MiXCR, retaining productive beta sequences. Rows are combined by CDR3 protein, so each entry shows the most common genes and DNA. For this entry, the V and J calls and clone size follow TCRdb and not the study's own pipeline. Counted in this sample were approximately 300,000 distinct CDR3 sequences; more than 15% of them appeared once. The leading ten clones occupy about a fifth of the sample.

This clonotype was obtained from a man younger than 30 who had mild COVID-19 (a few samples of this study predate the infection). The sample titles of this study are shuffled in the database, so cell type and time point are left out; the donor was told from shared clones. Sequencing was carried out using PBMCs or a T cell subset sorted from them (not recorded which). The rearrangement joined TRBV5-1 to TRBJ2-5, with TRBD1 tentatively as D gene (5 bases match). The CDR3 has the sequence CASSLGATGQETQYF. The sequenced DNA is TGCGCCAGCAGCTTGGGTGCCACAGGTCAAGAGACCCAGTACTTC. Reference TRBV5-1 and TRBJ2-5 proteins supply the regions before and after the CDR3; the full variable domain is: KAGVTQTPRYLIKTRGQQVTLSCSPISGHRSVSWYQQTPGQGLQFLFEYFSETQRNKGNFPGRFSGRQFSNSRSEMNVSTLELGDSALYLCASSLGATGQETQYFGPGTRLLVL.